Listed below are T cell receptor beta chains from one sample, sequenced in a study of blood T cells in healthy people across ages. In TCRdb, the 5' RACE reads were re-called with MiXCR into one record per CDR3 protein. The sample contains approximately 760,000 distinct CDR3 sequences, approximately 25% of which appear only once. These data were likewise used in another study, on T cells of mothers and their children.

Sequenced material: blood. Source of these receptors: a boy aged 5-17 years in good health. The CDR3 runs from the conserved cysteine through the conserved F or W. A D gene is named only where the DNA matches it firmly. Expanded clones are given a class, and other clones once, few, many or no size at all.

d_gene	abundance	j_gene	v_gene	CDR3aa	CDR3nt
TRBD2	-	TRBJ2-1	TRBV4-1	CASSHLSGSDGNEQFF	TGCGCCAGCAGCCACCTTAGCGGGAGCGACGGAAATGAGCAGTTCTTC
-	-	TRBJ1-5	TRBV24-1	CATSDPQGNSNQPQHF	TGTGCCACCAGTGATCCGCAGGGAAATTCCAATCAGCCCCAGCATTTT
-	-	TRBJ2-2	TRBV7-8	CASSFVRGELFF	TGTGCCAGCAGCTTTGTCAGAGGGGAGCTGTTTTTT
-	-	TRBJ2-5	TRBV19	CASSAEDFQETQYF	TGTGCCAGTAGTGCTGAGGACTTTCAAGAGACCCAGTACTTC
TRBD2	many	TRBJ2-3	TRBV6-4	CASSLSGTATDTQYF	TGTGCCAGCAGTCTTAGCGGGACGGCCACAGATACGCAGTATTTT
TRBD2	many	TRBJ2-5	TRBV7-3	CASSEGLAGELETQYF	TGTGCCAGCAGCGAGGGACTAGCGGGAGAACTAGAGACCCAGTACTTC
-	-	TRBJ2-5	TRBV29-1	CSVAEGSGETQYF	TGCAGCGTTGCGGAAGGGTCTGGAGAGACCCAGTACTTC
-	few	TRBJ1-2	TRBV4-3	CASSPNPGRGYGYTF	TGCGCCAGCAGCCCCAACCCGGGACGGGGGTATGGCTACACCTTC
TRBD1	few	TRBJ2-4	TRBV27	CASARTGDKNIQYF	TGTGCCAGCGCTCGGACAGGGGACAAAAACATTCAGTACTTC
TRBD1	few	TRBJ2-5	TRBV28	CAIKPGGVGETQYF	TGTGCCATTAAACCAGGGGGCGTGGGGGAGACCCAGTACTTC
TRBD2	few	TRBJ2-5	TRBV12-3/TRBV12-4	CASILNGGAGDQETQYF	TGTGCCAGCATCCTCAACGGGGGGGCAGGCGACCAAGAGACCCAGTACTTC
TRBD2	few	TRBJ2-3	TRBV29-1	CSGTSGEFGDTQYF	TGCAGCGGGACTAGCGGGGAGTTCGGGGATACGCAGTATTTT
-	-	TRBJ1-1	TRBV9	CASSVGGANTEAFF	TGTGCCAGCAGCGTAGGAGGGGCGAACACTGAAGCTTTCTTT
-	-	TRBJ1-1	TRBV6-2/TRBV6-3	CASSYSANNQAFF	TGTGCCAGCAGTTACTCGGCCAACAATCAAGCTTTCTTT
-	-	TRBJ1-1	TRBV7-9	CASSSNQGLAEAFF	TGTGCCAGCAGCTCCAATCAGGGACTGGCTGAAGCTTTCTTT
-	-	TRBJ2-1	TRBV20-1	CSASMWGVQDEQFF	TGCAGTGCCAGCATGTGGGGAGTTCAGGATGAGCAGTTCTTC
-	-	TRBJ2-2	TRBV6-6	CASSYGADSTGELFF	TGTGCCAGCAGTTACGGGGCGGATTCCACCGGGGAGCTGTTTTTT
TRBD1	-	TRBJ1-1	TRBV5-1	CASSLGQGTSTEAFF	TGCGCCAGCAGCTTGGGACAGGGGACGAGCACTGAAGCTTTCTTT
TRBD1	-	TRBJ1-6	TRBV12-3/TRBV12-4	CASSWDRNSPLHF	TGTGCCAGCAGTTGGGACAGGAATTCACCCCTCCACTTT
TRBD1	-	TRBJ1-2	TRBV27	CASSLTTGRAYGYTF	TGTGCCAGCAGTTTAACGACAGGGCGGGCCTATGGCTACACCTTC
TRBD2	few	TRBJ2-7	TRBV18	CASSPETSGSNSYEQYF	TGTGCCAGCTCACCCGAGACTAGCGGGAGTAACTCCTACGAGCAGTACTTC
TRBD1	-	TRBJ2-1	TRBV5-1	CASRDRDNEQFF	TGCGCCAGCAGGGACAGGGACAATGAGCAGTTCTTC
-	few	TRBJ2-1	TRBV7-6	CASSLERGPYNEQFF	TGTGCCAGCAGCTTAGAACGGGGGCCGTACAATGAGCAGTTCTTC
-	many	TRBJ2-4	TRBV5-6	CASSPPYQNIQYF	TGTGCCAGCAGCCCGCCATACCAAAACATTCAGTACTTC
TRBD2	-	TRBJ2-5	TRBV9	CASSGRTSGPETQYF	TGTGCCAGCAGCGGTCGGACTAGCGGGCCGGAGACCCAGTACTTC
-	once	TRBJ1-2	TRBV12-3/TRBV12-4	CASSLRDWDGYTF	TGTGCCAGCAGTTTAAGGGACTGGGATGGCTACACCTTC
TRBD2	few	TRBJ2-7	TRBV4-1	CASSSLAVSYEQYF	TGCGCCAGCAGCAGCCTAGCGGTATCCTACGAGCAGTACTTC
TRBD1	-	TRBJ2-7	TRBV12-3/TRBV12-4	CASSVRDRGGEQYF	TGTGCCAGCAGTGTCCGGGACAGGGGCGGCGAGCAGTACTTC
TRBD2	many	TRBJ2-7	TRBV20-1	CSARLAGAYEQYF	TGCAGTGCCAGACTAGCGGGAGCCTACGAGCAGTACTTC
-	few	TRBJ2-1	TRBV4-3	CASSQDGGTYNEQFF	TGCGCCAGCAGCCAAGATGGGGGAACCTACAATGAGCAGTTCTTC
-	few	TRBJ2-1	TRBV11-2	CASSSQPPGSYSYNEQFF	TGTGCCAGCAGCTCCCAGCCTCCGGGGTCATACTCCTACAATGAGCAGTTCTTC
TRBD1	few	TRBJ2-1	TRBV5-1	CASSLPGQGGFDEQFF	TGCGCCAGCAGCTTGCCGGGACAGGGAGGGTTCGATGAGCAGTTCTTC
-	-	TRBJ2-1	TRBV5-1	CASSNYNGQFF	TGCGCCAGCAGCAACTACAATGGGCAGTTCTTC
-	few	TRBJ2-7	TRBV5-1	CASSLEVDVRQLSYEQYF	TGCGCCAGCAGCTTGGAAGTTGATGTCCGGCAGCTCTCCTACGAGCAGTACTTC
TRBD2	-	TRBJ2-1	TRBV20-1	CSASGGGYSYNEQFF	TGCAGTGCTAGCGGCGGGGGGTACTCCTACAATGAGCAGTTCTTC
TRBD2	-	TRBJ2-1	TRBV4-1	CASSQEGSGAINEQFF	TGCGCCAGCAGCCAAGAAGGTAGCGGGGCCATAAATGAGCAGTTCTTC
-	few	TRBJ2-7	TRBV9	CASSVCAHWRFSYEQYF	TGTGCCAGCAGCGTATGTGCCCATTGGCGTTTTTCCTACGAGCAGTACTTC
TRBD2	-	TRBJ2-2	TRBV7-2	CASSFAGASGGGELFF	TGTGCCAGCAGCTTCGCGGGGGCTAGCGGGGGCGGGGAGCTGTTTTTT
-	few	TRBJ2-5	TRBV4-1	CASKKGQFQETQYF	TGCGCCAGCAAAAAGGGACAATTCCAAGAGACCCAGTACTTC
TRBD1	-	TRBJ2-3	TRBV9	CASSPQGDGTDTQYF	TGTGCCAGCAGCCCACAGGGGGATGGCACAGATACGCAGTATTTT
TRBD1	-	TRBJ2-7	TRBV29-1	CSVGTDRVRYEQYF	TGCAGCGTAGGGACCGACAGGGTACGGTACGAGCAGTACTTC